The 18 T cell receptor beta chains below were found in one sample sequenced in a study of neurological immune-mediated disorders. TCRdb processed the 5' RACE reads anew with MiXCR; each CDR3 protein has one entry. Of around 130,000 distinct CDR3 sequences listed, about 3.2% are singletons. The sample taken for sequencing was PBMCs. All receptors derive from a woman between 25 and 40 years old with multiple sclerosis.

This clonotype has at least ten counts. This chain uses TRBV20-1 with TRBJ2-2, with D maybe TRBD2 (6 bases). V lost 6 bases, J lost 5 bases, and 16 bases lay in between. The CDR3 contains 14 residues. Germline CDR1 and CDR2: DFQATT and SNEGSKA (reference sequence). CDR3 sequence reads: CSASTRGRTGELFF. The CDR3 DNA reads TGCAGTGCCAGTACTCGGGGGAGGACCGGGGAGCTGTTTTTT.

The sample holds many counts of this clonotype. The chain is built from TRBV20-1 and TRBJ2-3; TRBD2 might be the D (5 bases). This CDR3 is 14 amino acids long. Germline lookup yields CDR1 DFQATT and CDR2 SNEGSKA (reference sequence). Trimming stripped 3 bases from V and 2 bases from J, with 12 bases between. The CDR3 spells CSASGDTYTDTQYF. The CDR3 nucleotides are TGCAGTGCTAGCGGGGATACGTACACAGATACGCAGTATTTT.

This clonotype was observed many times. The V call is TRBV6-5, the J call TRBJ2-1, with 8 nucleotides matching TRBD2. V gave up 4 bases and J gave up 15 bases; unmatched junction bases: 8. CDR3 size: 12 residues. Germline V lookup: CDR1 MNHEY, CDR2 SVGAGI. This chain's CDR3 is CASSSGGDYLFF. As DNA, the CDR3 is TGTGCCAGCAGTTCGGGAGGGGACTACCTGTTCTTC.

The chain combines TRBV4-3 with TRBJ2-7, with D perhaps matching TRBD1 or TRBD2 (5 bases each). CDR1 and CDR2 from the germline V gene are LGHNA and YSLEER. Trimming left V 1 base short and J 6 bases short, with 10 bases between. This CDR3 spans 13 amino acids. The CDR3, as DNA: TGCGCCAGCAGCCAAGTGGGGACCGGCGAGCAGTACTTC. It is translated as CASSQVGTGEQYF.

In this sample, this clonotype turned up many times. The chain combines TRBV20-1 with TRBJ2-7; D gene unclear. The CDR3 length is 16 residues. Germline CDR1 reads DFQATT; CDR2 reads SNEGSKA (reference sequence). Trimming stripped 1 base from V and 2 bases from J, with 18 bases between. CDR3 sequence: CSARAPDLPLAYEQYF. The CDR3 DNA reads as TGCAGTGCTAGAGCTCCCGACCTGCCACTGGCCTACGAGCAGTACTTC.

The V gene is TRBV20-1, the J gene TRBJ2-7; TRBD1 matches at 9 bases. J lost 3 bases, V lost 6 bases, and 9 bases had no gene match. The CDR3 is made up of 14 amino acids. Germline lookup yields CDR1 DFQATT and CDR2 SNEGSKA (reference sequence). The CDR3 region has the DNA TGCAGTGCATCTGACAGGGGGACGCTCTACGAGCAGTACTTC. This sequence encodes CSASDRGTLYEQYF.

This clonotype was observed a handful of times. With a much larger clone just one base away, this may be a read error. The V and J genes are TRBV6-6 and TRBJ1-5; tentatively, D is TRBD1 (6 bases). The CDR3 has 14 amino acids. Germline assignment: CDR1 MNHNY and CDR2 SVGAGI (reference sequence). CDR3 nucleotide sequence: TGTGCCAGCCGGGGGGCGGAGAGCAATCAGCACCAGCATTTT. Protein: CASRGAESNQHQHF.

This clonotype was seen many times. The rearrangement links TRBV20-1 to TRBJ2-1; TRBD2 matches 13 bases. This CDR3 is built from 17 residues. Trimming at V came to 6 bases and at J to 6 bases, leaving 14 bases not matched to a gene. Germline CDR1 DFQATT, CDR2 SNEGSKA (reference sequence). The DNA of the CDR3 is TGCAGTGCGAGGACTAGCGGGAGTTGGAGAGGGGCCAATGAGCAGTTCTTC. Protein sequence: CSARTSGSWRGANEQFF.

As concerns this clonotype: This sequence may be a read error, since a much larger clone differs from it by one base. The gene calls are TRBV20-1 and TRBJ2-1; 9 nucleotides agree with TRBD2. There are 15 residues in the CDR3. Germline V gene data show CDR1 as DFQATT and CDR2 as SNEGSKA (reference sequence). J was trimmed by 4 bases and V by 6 bases; bases with no gene match: 10. CDR3 loop: CSARHIAGAYNEQFF. The CDR3 bases are TGCAGTGCGAGACACATAGCGGGGGCTTACAATGAGCAGTTCTTC.

This clonotype was seen at least ten times. The chain employs TRBV7-2 and TRBJ2-1; 8 bases align to TRBD2. V was pared by 3 bases and J by 7 bases, with 8 bases of the junction left unmatched. Looked up from germline, CDR1 is SGHTA and CDR2 is FQGNSA. This CDR3 is built from 15 residues. In nucleotides, the CDR3 is TGTGCCAGCAGCTTTTCTAGCGGGTCCTCAAATGAGCAGTTCTTC. This translates into CASSFSSGSSNEQFF.

Many counts were recorded for this clonotype. The chain is built from TRBV2 and TRBJ2-5, with TRBD2 identical over 9 bases. CDR3 length equals 16 residues. Germline V gene lookup returns CDR1 SNHLY and CDR2 FYNNEI. Trimming removed 6 bases from V and 5 bases from J; junction bases left unmatched: 13. The CDR3 coding sequence is TGTGCCAGCAGAACCGTGGAGCGGGGGGCCAGGGAGACCCAGTACTTC. Protein sequence: CASRTVERGARETQYF.

V and J are TRBV12-3 or TRBV12-4 and TRBJ2-5, with D possibly TRBD2 on 5 matching bases. This CDR3 has 14 amino acids. The V gene lost 3 bases and the J gene lost 5 bases, with 13 bases spanning the gap. In nucleotides, the CDR3 is TGTGCCAGCAGTTTCGGACCCCCGGGGGAGACCCAGTACTTC. Its translation is CASSFGPPGETQYF.

This clonotype was observed at least ten times. The V call is TRBV11-3, the J call TRBJ2-2; the D gene is possibly TRBD1 (6 bases). Looked up from germline, CDR1 is SGHNT and CDR2 is YENEEA. Trimming took off 4 bases at V and 1 base at J, with 13 bases between the two ends. The length of the CDR3 is 16 residues. The CDR3 region is CASSYRWTENTGELFF. Here the CDR3 DNA reads TGTGCCAGCAGCTATCGATGGACAGAGAACACCGGGGAGCTGTTTTTT.

This clonotype showed up many times. This chain uses TRBV11-2 with TRBJ1-2; D is possibly TRBD1 (5 bases). Germline values: CDR1 SGHAT, CDR2 FQNNGV. V lost 8 bases to trimming and J lost 4 bases, with 14 bases between them. CDR3 length equals 13 residues. CDR3 DNA sequence: TGTGCCAGCGGGACGGACTGGACCTATGGCTACACCTTC. Translation gives CASGTDWTYGYTF.

This clonotype was seen ten or more times. The rearrangement uses TRBV20-1 and TRBJ1-2, with 8 bases that match TRBD1. V dropped 5 bases and J dropped 8; count of bases not matched to a gene: 13. CDR1 and CDR2 from the germline V gene are DFQATT and SNEGSKA (reference sequence). There are 14 residues in the CDR3. The CDR3: CSAGTGGGSGGYTF. The CDR3 nucleotides read TGCAGTGCTGGAACAGGGGGAGGGTCGGGGGGCTACACCTTC.

This clonotype occurred many times. The chain combines TRBV20-1 with TRBJ2-7; no clear D. Germline V CDR1 and CDR2: DFQATT, SNEGSKA (reference sequence). V lost 6 bases and J lost 4, with 10 bases in between. The CDR3 runs 11 residues. CDR3 sequence reads: CSALGEYEQYF. The CDR3 DNA follows: TGCAGTGCCTTGGGTGAATACGAGCAGTACTTC.

This clonotype was counted many times. J is TRBJ2-7 and V is TRBV29-1; 11 bases agree with TRBD2. The CDR3 length is 16 residues. With V trimmed by 4 bases and J by 2 bases, 10 bases remained unmatched. The germline gives CDR1 SQVTM, CDR2 ANQGSEA. CDR3 loop: CSVALTSGSRAYEQYF. DNA of the CDR3: TGCAGCGTTGCGTTAACTAGCGGGAGTCGGGCCTACGAGCAGTACTTC.

The table lists this clonotype with a few counts. The V gene is TRBV20-1, the J gene TRBJ2-3, with D perhaps TRBD2 (7 bases). There are 13 residues in the CDR3. Trimming left V 6 bases short and J 5 bases short, with 15 bases between. Germline V gives CDR1 DFQATT, CDR2 SNEGSKA (reference sequence). The CDR3 is CSALGRGRDTQYF. The CDR3 DNA sequence: TGCAGTGCCCTAGGGAGGGGGAGAGATACGCAGTATTTT.